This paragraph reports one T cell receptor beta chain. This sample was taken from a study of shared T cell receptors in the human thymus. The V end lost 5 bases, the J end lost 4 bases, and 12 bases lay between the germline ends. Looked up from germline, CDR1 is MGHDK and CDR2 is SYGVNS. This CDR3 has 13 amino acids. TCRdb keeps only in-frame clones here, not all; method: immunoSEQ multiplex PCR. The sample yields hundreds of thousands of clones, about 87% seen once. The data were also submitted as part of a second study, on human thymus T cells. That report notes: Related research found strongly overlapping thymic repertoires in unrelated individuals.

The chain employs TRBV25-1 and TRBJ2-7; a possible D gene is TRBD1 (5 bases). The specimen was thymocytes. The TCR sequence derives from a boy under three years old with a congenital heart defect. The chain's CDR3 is CASSRGLSYEQYF. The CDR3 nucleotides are TGTGCCAGCAGTAGGGGTTTATCATACGAGCAGTACTTC.